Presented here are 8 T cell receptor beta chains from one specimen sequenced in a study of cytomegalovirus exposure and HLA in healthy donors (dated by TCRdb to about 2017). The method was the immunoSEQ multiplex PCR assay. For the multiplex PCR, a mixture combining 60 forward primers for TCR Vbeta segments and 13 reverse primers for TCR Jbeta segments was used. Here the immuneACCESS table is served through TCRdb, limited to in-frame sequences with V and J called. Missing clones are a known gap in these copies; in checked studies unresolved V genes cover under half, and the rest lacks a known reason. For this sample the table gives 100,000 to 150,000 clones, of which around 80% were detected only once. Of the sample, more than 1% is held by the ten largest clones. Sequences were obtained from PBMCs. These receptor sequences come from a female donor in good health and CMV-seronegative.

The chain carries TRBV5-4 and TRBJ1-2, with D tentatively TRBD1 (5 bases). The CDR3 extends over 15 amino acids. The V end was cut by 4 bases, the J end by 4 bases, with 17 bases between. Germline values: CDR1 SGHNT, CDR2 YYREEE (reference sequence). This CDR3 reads CASSPAGGDGYGYTF. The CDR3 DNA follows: TGTGCCAGCAGCCCGGCCGGGGGGGATGGCTATGGCTACACCTTC.

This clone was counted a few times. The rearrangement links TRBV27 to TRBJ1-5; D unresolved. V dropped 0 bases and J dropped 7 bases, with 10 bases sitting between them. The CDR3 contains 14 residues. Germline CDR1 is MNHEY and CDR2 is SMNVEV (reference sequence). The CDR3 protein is CASSLSYSQQPQHF. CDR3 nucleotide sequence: TGTGCCAGCAGTTTATCGTACAGTCAACAGCCCCAGCATTTT.

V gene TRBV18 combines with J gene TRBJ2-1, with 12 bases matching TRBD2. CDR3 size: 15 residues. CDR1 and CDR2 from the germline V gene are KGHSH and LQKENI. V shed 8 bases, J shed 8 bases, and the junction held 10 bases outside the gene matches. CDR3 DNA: TGTGCCAGCCTTCAGGCTAGCGGGGGGGCCCATGAGCAGTTCTTC. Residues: CASLQASGGAHEQFF.

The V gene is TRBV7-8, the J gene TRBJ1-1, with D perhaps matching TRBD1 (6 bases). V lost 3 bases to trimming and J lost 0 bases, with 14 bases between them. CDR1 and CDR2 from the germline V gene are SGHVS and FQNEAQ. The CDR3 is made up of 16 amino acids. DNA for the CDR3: TGTGCCAGCAGCTTCCCGAAACAGGGCATGAACACTGAAGCTTTCTTT. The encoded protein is CASSFPKQGMNTEAFF.

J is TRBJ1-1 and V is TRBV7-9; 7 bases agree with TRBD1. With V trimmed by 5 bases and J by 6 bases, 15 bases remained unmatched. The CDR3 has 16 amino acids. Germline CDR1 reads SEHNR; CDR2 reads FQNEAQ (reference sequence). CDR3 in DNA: TGTGCCAGCAGCCTTGCCCTGGACAGGACCCATCCTGAAGCTTTCTTT. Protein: CASSLALDRTHPEAFF.

In nucleotides, the CDR3 is TGTGCCAGCAGTGATCTCAGCGGGGGGGCTGGAGATACGCAGTATTTT. Encoded protein: CASSDLSGGAGDTQYF. The V and J genes are TRBV2 and TRBJ2-3, with TRBD2 matching over 10 bases. V was clipped by 3 bases and J by 5 bases; unmatched bases: 8. This CDR3 is built from 16 residues. Germline lookup yields CDR1 SNHLY and CDR2 FYNNEI.

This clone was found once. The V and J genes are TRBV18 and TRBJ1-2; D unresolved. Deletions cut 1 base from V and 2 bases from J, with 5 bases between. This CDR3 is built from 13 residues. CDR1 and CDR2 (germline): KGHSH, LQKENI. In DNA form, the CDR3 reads TGTGCCAGCTCACCACTGGAGAACTATGGCTACACCTTC. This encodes CASSPLENYGYTF.

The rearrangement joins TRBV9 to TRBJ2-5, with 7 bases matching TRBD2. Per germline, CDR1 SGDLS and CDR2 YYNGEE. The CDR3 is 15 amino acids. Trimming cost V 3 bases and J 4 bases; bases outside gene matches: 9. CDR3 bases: TGTGCCAGCAGCGCCAGTTTTCCGGGAGGAGAGACCCAGTACTTC. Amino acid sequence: CASSASFPGGETQYF.